Described below is a single TCR beta chain sequence and its context. The sample originates from a study of preoperative IRX-2 immunotherapy in early breast cancer. The treatment: preoperative locoregional IRX-2 cytokine immunotherapy. This phase Ib study tested locoregional IRX-2 cytokine immunotherapy given before surgery. CDR1 is LNHNV and CDR2 is YYDKDF in the germline V gene (reference sequence). This CDR3 has 14 amino acids. Trimming stripped 1 base from V and 3 bases from J, with 10 bases between. TCRdb's table, derived via immunoSEQ multiplex PCR, lists solely in-frame clones and lacks some. This sample has around 34,000 clones; 90% to 95% occur once, and the top ten carry about 6.8%.

The receptor was isolated from a human donor with breast cancer. The chain recombines TRBV15 with TRBJ2-7, with no clear D. This sample was gathered from a patient treated with IRX-2 immunotherapy. This chain's CDR3 is CATSRVDVDYEQYF. DNA for the CDR3: TGTGCCACCAGCAGAGTGGACGTAGACTACGAGCAGTACTTC.